This T cell receptor (beta chain) was profiled in a study of T cells in Graves' hyperthyroidism and ophthalmopathy. Study-wide results and caveats: The model identified upcoming ophthalmopathy a median roughly 6 months ahead of onset.

The V and J ends lost 1 base and 6 bases respectively, with 6 bases between them. There are 13 residues in the CDR3. In regard to this clonotype: No antigen is known for it.

Regions amplified from RNA transcripts were the TCR beta CDR3 regions. Initially, a first-round RT-PCR of the TCR CDR3 employed the HTBI primer set. MiXCR, run by TCRdb on the multiplex PCR reads, gives a single entry per CDR3 protein. Of over 400,000 distinct CDR3 sequences listed, around a fifth are singletons. The genes are TRBV12-3 or TRBV12-4 and TRBJ2-2; no firm D call. The clonotype comes from a woman aged 70-85 years with Graves' ophthalmopathy. Material for sequencing was blood. The CDR3 reads CASSLGTAGELFF. The DNA for the CDR3 is TGTGCCAGCAGTTTAGGGACGGCCGGGGAGCTGTTTTTT.